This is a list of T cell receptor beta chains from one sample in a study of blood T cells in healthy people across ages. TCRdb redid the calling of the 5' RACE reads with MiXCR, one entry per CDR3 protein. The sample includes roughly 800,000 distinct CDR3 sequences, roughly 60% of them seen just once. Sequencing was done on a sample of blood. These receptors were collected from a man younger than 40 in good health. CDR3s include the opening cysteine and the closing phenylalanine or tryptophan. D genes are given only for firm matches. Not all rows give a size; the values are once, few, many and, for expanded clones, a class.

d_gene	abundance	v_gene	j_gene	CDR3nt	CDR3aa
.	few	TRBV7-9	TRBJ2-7	TGTGCCAGCAGACGCCCCCCCCGAGGAAACACCTACGAGCAGTACTTC	CASRRPPRGNTYEQYF
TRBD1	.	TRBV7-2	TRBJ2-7	TGTGCCAGCAGCTGGGACAGGCAGTCCTACGAGCAGTACTTC	CASSWDRQSYEQYF
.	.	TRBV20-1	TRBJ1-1	TGCAGTGCCCCCGCGGGCCGGCACACTGAAGCTTTCTTT	CSAPAGRHTEAFF
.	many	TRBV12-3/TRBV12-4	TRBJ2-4	TGTGCCAGCAGAGTAGACAGAGCCAAAAACATTCAGTACTTC	CASRVDRAKNIQYF
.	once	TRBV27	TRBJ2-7	TGTGCCAGCAGTTCTACTTTGTCGTCCACACCTCACGAGCAGTACTTC	CASSSTLSSTPHEQYF
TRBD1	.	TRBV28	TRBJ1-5	TGTGCCACCGCGGACAGGGGGCGTCGCAATCAGCCCCAGCATTTT	CATADRGRRNQPQHF
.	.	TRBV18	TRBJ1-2	TGTGCCAGCTCACCAAACTGGGATTTGGGCTACACCTTC	CASSPNWDLGYTF
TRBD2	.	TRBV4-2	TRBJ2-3	TGTGCCAGCAGCCAAGAGGGACTAGCGTTCACAGATACGCAGTATTTT	CASSQEGLAFTDTQYF
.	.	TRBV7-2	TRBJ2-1	TGTGCCAGCAGAGGCGATAGCTCCTACAATGAGCAGTTCTTC	CASRGDSSYNEQFF
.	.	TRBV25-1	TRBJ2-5	TGTGCCAGCAGTGAAGCCGTAGCAGAGGGGACCCAGTACTTC	CASSEAVAEGTQYF